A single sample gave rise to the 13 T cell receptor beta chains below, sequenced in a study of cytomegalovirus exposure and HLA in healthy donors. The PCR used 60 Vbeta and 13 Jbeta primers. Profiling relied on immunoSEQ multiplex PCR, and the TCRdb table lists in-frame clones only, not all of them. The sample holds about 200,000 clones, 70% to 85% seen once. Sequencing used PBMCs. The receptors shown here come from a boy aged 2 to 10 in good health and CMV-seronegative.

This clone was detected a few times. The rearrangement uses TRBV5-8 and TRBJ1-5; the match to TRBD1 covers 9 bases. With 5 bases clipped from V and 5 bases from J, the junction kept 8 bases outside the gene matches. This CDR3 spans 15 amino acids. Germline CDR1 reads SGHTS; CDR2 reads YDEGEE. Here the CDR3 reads CASSPGQGPDQPQHF. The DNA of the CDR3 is TGTGCCAGCAGTCCTGGACAGGGGCCGGATCAGCCCCAGCATTTT.

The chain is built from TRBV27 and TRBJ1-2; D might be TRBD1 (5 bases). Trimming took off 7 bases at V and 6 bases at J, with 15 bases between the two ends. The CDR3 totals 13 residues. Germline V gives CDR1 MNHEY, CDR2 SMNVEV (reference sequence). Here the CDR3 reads CASTNSQGDGYTF. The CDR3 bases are TGTGCCAGCACGAATAGCCAGGGCGATGGCTACACCTTC.

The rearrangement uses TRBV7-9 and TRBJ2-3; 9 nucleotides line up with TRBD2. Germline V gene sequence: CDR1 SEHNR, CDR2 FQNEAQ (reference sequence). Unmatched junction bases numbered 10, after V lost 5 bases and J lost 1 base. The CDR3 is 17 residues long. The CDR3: CASSPTPLAGGTDTQYF. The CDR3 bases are TGTGCCAGCAGCCCGACCCCCTTAGCGGGGGGCACAGATACGCAGTATTTT.

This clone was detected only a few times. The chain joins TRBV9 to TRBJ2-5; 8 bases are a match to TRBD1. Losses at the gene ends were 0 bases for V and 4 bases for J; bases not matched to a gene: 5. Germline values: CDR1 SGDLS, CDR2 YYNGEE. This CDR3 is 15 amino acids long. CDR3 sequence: CASSVGTGGRETQYF. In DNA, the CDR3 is TGTGCCAGCAGCGTAGGTACAGGGGGTCGAGAGACCCAGTACTTC. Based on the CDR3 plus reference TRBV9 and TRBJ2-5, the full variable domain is DSGVTQTPKHLITATGQRVTLRCSPRSGDLSVYWYQQSLDQGLQFLIQYYNGEERAKGNILERFSAQQFPDLHSELNLSSLELGDSALYFCASSVGTGGRETQYFGPGTRLLVL.

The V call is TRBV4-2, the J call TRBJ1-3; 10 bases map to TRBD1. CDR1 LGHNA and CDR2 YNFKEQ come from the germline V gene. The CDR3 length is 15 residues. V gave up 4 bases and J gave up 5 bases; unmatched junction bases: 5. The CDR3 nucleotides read TGTGCCAGCAGCCCCGGGACAGGGGCAAGAAACACCATATATTTT. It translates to CASSPGTGARNTIYF.

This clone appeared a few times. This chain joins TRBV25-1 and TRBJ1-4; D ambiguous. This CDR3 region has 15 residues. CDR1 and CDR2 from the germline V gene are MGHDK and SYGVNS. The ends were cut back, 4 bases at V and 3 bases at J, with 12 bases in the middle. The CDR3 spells CASSAPGSSNEKLFF. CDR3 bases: TGTGCCAGCAGTGCCCCCGGGAGCTCTAATGAAAAACTGTTTTTT.

As DNA, the CDR3 is TGTGCCAGCAGCCAAGGGAAGGGACACACAGATACGCAGTATTTT. It yields the protein CASSQGKGHTDTQYF. The V and J genes are TRBV4-2 and TRBJ2-3; D is perhaps TRBD1 (6 bases). Looked up from germline, CDR1 is LGHNA and CDR2 is YNFKEQ. The CDR3 runs to 15 residues. V was cut by 1 base and J by 2 bases, with 10 bases left in between.

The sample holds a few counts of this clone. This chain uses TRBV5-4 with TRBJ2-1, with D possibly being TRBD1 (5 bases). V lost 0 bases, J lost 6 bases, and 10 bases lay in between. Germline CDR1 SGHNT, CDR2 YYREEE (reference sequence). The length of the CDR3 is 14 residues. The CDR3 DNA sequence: TGTGCCAGCAGCTTGGTGGGGCGCGGCAATGAGCAGTTCTTC. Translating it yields CASSLVGRGNEQFF.

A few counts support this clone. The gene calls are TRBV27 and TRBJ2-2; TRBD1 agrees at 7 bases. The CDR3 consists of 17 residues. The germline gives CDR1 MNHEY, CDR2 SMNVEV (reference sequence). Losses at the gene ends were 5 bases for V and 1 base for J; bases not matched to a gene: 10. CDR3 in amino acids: CASSPRVGTVNTGELFF. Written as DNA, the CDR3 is TGTGCCAGCAGTCCCCGAGTCGGGACAGTGAACACCGGGGAGCTGTTTTTT.

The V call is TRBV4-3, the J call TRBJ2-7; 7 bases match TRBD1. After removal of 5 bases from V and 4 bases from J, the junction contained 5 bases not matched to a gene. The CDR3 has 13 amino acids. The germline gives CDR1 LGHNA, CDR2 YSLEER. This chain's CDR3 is CASSSNRGYEQYF. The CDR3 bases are TGCGCCAGCAGCTCTAACAGGGGATACGAGCAGTACTTC.

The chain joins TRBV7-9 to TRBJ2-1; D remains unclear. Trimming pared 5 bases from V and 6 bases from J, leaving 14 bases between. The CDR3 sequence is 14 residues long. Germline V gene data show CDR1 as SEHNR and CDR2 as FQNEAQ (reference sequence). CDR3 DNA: TGTGCCAGCAGCCCAGATCCGGGTTCCAATGAGCAGTTCTTC. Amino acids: CASSPDPGSNEQFF.

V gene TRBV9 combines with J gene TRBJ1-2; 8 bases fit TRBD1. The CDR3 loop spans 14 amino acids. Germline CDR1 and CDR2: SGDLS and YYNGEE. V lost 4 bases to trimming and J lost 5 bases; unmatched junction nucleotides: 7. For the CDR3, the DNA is TGTGCCAGCAGCCCGGACAGGGAAGGATATGGCTACACCTTC. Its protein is CASSPDREGYGYTF.

Here the CDR3 reads CATKADIHSNQPQHF. The CDR3 DNA is TGTGCCACCAAGGCGGACATTCATAGCAATCAGCCCCAGCATTTT. This chain joins TRBV19 and TRBJ1-5; possible D gene TRBD1, 5 bases. V was cut by 10 bases and J by 0 bases, with 16 bases left in between. The length of the CDR3 is 15 residues. Germline CDR1 and CDR2: LNHDA and SQIVND (reference sequence).